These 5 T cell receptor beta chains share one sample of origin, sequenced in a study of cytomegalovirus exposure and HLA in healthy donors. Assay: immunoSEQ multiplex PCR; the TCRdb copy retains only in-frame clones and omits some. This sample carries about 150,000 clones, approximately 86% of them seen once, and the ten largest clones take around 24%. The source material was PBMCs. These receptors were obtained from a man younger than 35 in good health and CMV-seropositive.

The CDR3: CASSSAGLNTEAFF. DNA of the CDR3: TGTGCCAGCAGTTCTGCGGGATTGAACACTGAAGCTTTCTTT. V usage is TRBV27 and J usage is TRBJ1-1; D remains ambiguous. In germline, CDR1 is MNHEY, CDR2 SMNVEV (reference sequence). V was trimmed by 4 bases and J by 0 bases, leaving 9 bases between them. This CDR3 spans 14 amino acids.

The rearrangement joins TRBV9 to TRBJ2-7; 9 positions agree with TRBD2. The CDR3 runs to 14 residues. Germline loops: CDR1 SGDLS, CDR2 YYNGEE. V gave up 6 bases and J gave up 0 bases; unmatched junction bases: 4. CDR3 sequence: CASTRGRDSYEQYF. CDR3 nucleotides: TGTGCCAGCACCCGCGGGAGGGACTCCTACGAGCAGTACTTC. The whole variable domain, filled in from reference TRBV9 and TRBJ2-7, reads DSGVTQTPKHLITATGQRVTLRCSPRSGDLSVYWYQQSLDQGLQFLIQYYNGEERAKGNILERFSAQQFPDLHSELNLSSLELGDSALYFCASTRGRDSYEQYFGPGTRLTVT.

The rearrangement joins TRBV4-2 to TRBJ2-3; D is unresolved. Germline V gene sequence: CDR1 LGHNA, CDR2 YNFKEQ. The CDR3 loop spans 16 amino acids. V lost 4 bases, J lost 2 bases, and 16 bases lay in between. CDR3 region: CASSRDETSYTDTQYF. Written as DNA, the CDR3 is TGTGCCAGCAGCCGAGATGAAACGAGCTACACAGATACGCAGTATTTT.

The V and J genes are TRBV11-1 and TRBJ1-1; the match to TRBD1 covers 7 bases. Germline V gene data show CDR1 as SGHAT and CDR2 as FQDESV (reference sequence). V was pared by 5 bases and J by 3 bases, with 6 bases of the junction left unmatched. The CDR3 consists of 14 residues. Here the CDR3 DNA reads TGTGCCAGCAGCCCGTTTACAGGGGACACTGAAGCTTTCTTT. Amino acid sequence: CASSPFTGDTEAFF.

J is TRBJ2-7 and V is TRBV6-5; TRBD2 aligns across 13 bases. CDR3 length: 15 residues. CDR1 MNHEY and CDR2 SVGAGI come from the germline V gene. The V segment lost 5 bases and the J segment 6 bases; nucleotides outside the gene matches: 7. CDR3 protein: CASSGRLAGGSEQYF. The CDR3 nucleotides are TGTGCCAGCAGTGGTCGACTAGCGGGGGGCTCCGAGCAGTACTTC.